This T cell receptor beta chain was documented in a study of blood T cell repertoires in COVID-19. Across the study: Spain, Italy and the United States supplied samples that represented acute and convalescent COVID-19.

The CDR3 covers 14 residues. V dropped 2 bases and J dropped 11 bases, with 18 bases sitting between them. Germline-derived CDR1 and CDR2 are SGDLS and YYNGEE. Per the original data handling: Reference gene primers were amplified, and this amplification served to estimate nucleated cell counts. Sequencing was performed with immunoSEQ multiplex PCR; in TCRdb, only in-frame clones are kept and a portion is missing. V and J calls and clone size follow that table, whereas D and trimming were derived from the DNA. The profile covers a few hundred thousand clones, with 85% appearing a single time and more than 3% taken by the ten largest.

The sequenced sample consisted of peripheral blood. The chain combines TRBV9 with TRBJ2-3; unclear D gene. This TCR was sampled from a woman aged 18 to 35 with acute or convalescent COVID-19. The CDR3: CASSVDSSSSWQYF. In DNA, the CDR3 is TGTGCCAGCAGCGTCGACTCCAGTAGTAGTTGGCAGTATTTT.